These 24 T cell receptor beta chains share one sample of origin, sequenced in a study of early T cells in non-severe SARS-CoV-2 infection. Each CDR3 protein gets one entry after TCRdb re-called the 5' RACE reads with MiXCR. The sample lists 65,000 to 85,000 distinct CDR3 sequences; roughly 13% were seen once. Sequenced: whole blood. The origin of the receptors is an adult who was a healthcare worker with PCR-confirmed SARS-CoV-2 infection or an uninfected control (not recorded which).

The CDR3 protein is CASYGAGEQYF. For the CDR3, the DNA is TGTGCCAGCTACGGAGCCGGAGAGCAGTACTTC. The chain carries TRBV28 and TRBJ2-7; D is undetermined. The germline gives CDR1 MDHEN, CDR2 SYDVKM. Trimming removed 8 bases at V and 7 bases at J, with 12 bases between. This CDR3 comprises 11 residues.

In its sample, this clonotype is medium-sized (0.01 to 0.1%). The chain uses TRBV28 and TRBJ2-7; TRBD2 agrees at 7 bases. The germline CDR1 and CDR2 sequences are MDHEN and SYDVKM. Trimming cost V 5 bases and J 0 bases; bases outside gene matches: 4. There are 14 residues in the CDR3. The CDR3 DNA reads as TGTGCCAGCAGTCGCGGGGGTAGCTCCTACGAGCAGTACTTC. This codes for CASSRGGSSYEQYF.

The chain joins TRBV6-5 to TRBJ2-7; TRBD1 or TRBD2 may be the D gene (5 bases each). Per the germline V gene, CDR1 is MNHEY and CDR2 is SVGAGI. This CDR3 has 14 residues. V lost 3 bases and J 6 bases, leaving 15 bases between the germline ends. CDR3 sequence (DNA): TGTGCCAGCAGTTATTCCGGGACGGCGGGCGAGCAGTACTTC. Translation: CASSYSGTAGEQYF.

In its sample, this clonotype was seen many times. The gene calls are TRBV7-2 and TRBJ2-7; no clear D gene. The germline V gene has CDR1 SGHTA and CDR2 FQGNSA. Trimming took off 1 base at V and 3 bases at J, with 10 bases between the two ends. This CDR3 has 14 residues. The CDR3 DNA follows: TGTGCCAGCAGCTTAGGCAGAACGTACTACGAGCAGTACTTC. This gives the protein CASSLGRTYYEQYF.

This clonotype was recorded only once. The J gene is TRBJ2-7, the V gene TRBV3-1; D is unclear. This CDR3 contains 13 residues. V was pared by 3 bases and J by 5 bases, with 11 bases between. Germline V gives CDR1 LGHDT, CDR2 YNNKEL (reference sequence). The chain's CDR3 is CASSHLSGDEQYF. In nucleotides, the CDR3 is TGTGCCAGCAGCCATCTCTCGGGTGACGAGCAGTACTTC.

The chain uses TRBV12-3 or TRBV12-4 and TRBJ1-5; 8 nucleotides line up with TRBD1. V lost 4 bases and J lost 3; bases outside the gene matches: 2. CDR3 length: 14 residues. The CDR3 DNA reads TGTGCCAGCAGTTCAGGGGGCTACAATCAGCCCCAGCATTTT. Amino acid sequence: CASSSGGYNQPQHF.

This clonotype is medium-sized in the sample. The chain carries TRBV30 and TRBJ1-2, with no clear D. In germline, CDR1 is GTSNPN, CDR2 SVGIG (reference sequence). V shed 2 bases and J shed 7 bases, with 8 bases lying between them. The CDR3 contains 11 residues. The CDR3, as DNA: TGTGCCTGGAGTTGGGAGGCTGGCTACACCTTC. Protein sequence: CAWSWEAGYTF.

The V and J genes are TRBV20-1 and TRBJ2-4; the D is unclear. This CDR3 is 12 amino acids long. Germline V lookup: CDR1 DFQATT, CDR2 SNEGSKA (reference sequence). Trimming took 5 bases from V and 4 from J, leaving 9 bases between them. The CDR3 here is CSAAGAKNIQYF. The CDR3 bases are TGCAGTGCTGCCGGAGCAAAAAACATTCAGTACTTC.

V usage is TRBV29-1 and J usage is TRBJ2-3; D is undetermined. The germline V gene has CDR1 SQVTM and CDR2 ANQGSEA. This CDR3 spans 15 amino acids. V lost 7 bases to trimming and J lost 4 bases, with 21 bases between them. The CDR3 sequence is CSASTATTIADTQYF. DNA for the CDR3: TGCAGCGCCTCCACCGCGACAACGATAGCAGATACGCAGTATTTT.

This clonotype was counted only a few times. J is TRBJ1-1 and V is TRBV12-3 or TRBV12-4, with D possibly being TRBD1 (5 bases). The CDR3 is 12 residues long. V shed 4 bases and J shed 12 bases, with 15 bases lying between them. The CDR3 sequence: CASSSGTPNPFF. The DNA for the CDR3 is TGTGCCAGCAGTTCCGGGACTCCGAATCCTTTCTTT.

This rearrangement joins TRBV28 to TRBJ1-2; 7 bases are shared with TRBD1. The CDR3 length is 12 residues. J lost 4 bases, V lost 6 bases, and 2 bases had no gene match. From germline, CDR1 is MDHEN and CDR2 SYDVKM. The CDR3 is CASSSGGYGYTF. The DNA of the CDR3 is TGTGCCAGCAGCTCAGGGGGCTATGGCTACACCTTC.

This clonotype showed up just a few times. The chain employs TRBV21-1 and TRBJ2-3. TRBV21-1 constitutes a pseudogene. The CDR3 runs 16 residues. The CDR3 protein is CASLQKNGVNTDTQYF. In DNA form, the CDR3 reads TGTGCCAGCCTCCAAAAGAATGGGGTTAACACAGATACGCAGTATTTT.

This clonotype was detected a few times. This chain joins TRBV29-1 and TRBJ2-2; TRBD2 matches at 8 bases. Per germline, CDR1 SQVTM and CDR2 ANQGSEA. CDR3 size: 15 residues. After removal of 6 bases from V and 4 bases from J, the junction contained 10 bases not matched to a gene. DNA for the CDR3: TGCAGCGTGGGGACTAGAGCCTTTGGCACCGGGGAGCTGTTTTTT. Protein sequence: CSVGTRAFGTGELFF.

The genes are TRBV29-1 and TRBJ2-7; 11 bases line up with TRBD1. CDR3 length: 13 residues. With 7 bases clipped from V and 4 bases from J, the junction kept 6 bases outside the gene matches. Germline CDR1 is SQVTM and CDR2 is ANQGSEA. The CDR3 spells CSAWTGGSYEQYF. The CDR3 DNA reads TGCAGCGCATGGACAGGGGGCAGTTACGAGCAGTACTTC.

The chain is built from TRBV6-1 and TRBJ2-2; D possibly corresponds to TRBD1 (5 bases). Trimming left V 7 bases short and J 4 bases short, with 10 bases between. The CDR3 totals 13 residues. CDR1 is MNHNS, CDR2 SASEGT, per germline. Written as DNA, the CDR3 is TGTGCCAGCATCCCAAGGGGCACCGGGGAGCTGTTTTTT. Amino acids: CASIPRGTGELFF.

CDR3 in DNA: TGTGCCAGCAGCAGACAGGTTAACTATGGCTACACCTTC. This encodes CASSRQVNYGYTF. The rearrangement uses TRBV7-9 and TRBJ1-2; maybe TRBD1 (6 bases). V was cut by 5 bases and J by 1 base, with 8 bases left in between. The CDR3 contains 13 residues. CDR1 is SEHNR, CDR2 FQNEAQ, per germline (reference sequence).

The rearrangement uses TRBV20-1 and TRBJ2-7; TRBD1 matches 8 bases. This CDR3 has 13 amino acids. Germline assignment: CDR1 DFQATT and CDR2 SNEGSKA (reference sequence). V was pared by 3 bases and J by 5 bases, with 6 bases of the junction left unmatched. The CDR3 sequence: CSASVDRGNEQYF. Here the CDR3 DNA reads TGCAGTGCTAGTGTAGACAGGGGCAACGAGCAGTACTTC.

This clonotype was observed a handful of times. This chain uses TRBV27 with TRBJ1-1, with D perhaps matching TRBD1 (6 bases). V lost 4 bases and J 11 bases, leaving 14 bases between the germline ends. From germline, CDR1 is MNHEY and CDR2 SMNVEV (reference sequence). The CDR3 is made up of 12 amino acids. The DNA for the CDR3 is TGTGCCAGCAGTTCGCTCAACAGGGATGCTTTCTTT. It is translated as CASSSLNRDAFF.

This clonotype was seen many times. The CDR3, as DNA: TGTGCCAGCAGTCGTCTTGGACAGGGGGACAATCAGCCCCAGCATTTT. As protein: CASSRLGQGDNQPQHF. V gene TRBV6-2 or TRBV6-3 combines with J gene TRBJ1-5, with 10 bases that match TRBD1. V shed 5 bases and J 3 bases; nucleotides not matched to a gene: 7. Per germline, CDR1 MNHEY and CDR2 SVGEGT. The CDR3 totals 16 residues.

The rearrangement joins TRBV5-1 to TRBJ2-7; D is possibly TRBD1 (5 bases). Germline CDR1 and CDR2: SGHRS and YFSETQ. Trimming removed 3 bases at V and 0 bases at J, with 16 bases between. CDR3 size: 16 residues. CDR3 loop: CASSSPLGQNSYEQYF. For the CDR3, the DNA is TGCGCCAGCAGCTCGCCACTGGGGCAGAACTCCTACGAGCAGTACTTC.

At least ten counts were recorded for this clonotype. V is TRBV2 and J is TRBJ2-1, with D possibly TRBD1 on 6 matching bases. The CDR3 extends over 15 amino acids. Trimming cost V 10 bases and J 5 bases, with 21 bases left between them. The germline V gene has CDR1 SNHLY and CDR2 FYNNEI. CDR3 residues: CAIEGGHARNNEQFF. The CDR3 coding sequence is TGTGCCATCGAAGGGGGACATGCCCGTAACAATGAGCAGTTCTTC.

The chain uses TRBV7-9 and TRBJ2-7; 9 positions match TRBD1. There are 13 residues in the CDR3. Germline loops: CDR1 SEHNR, CDR2 FQNEAQ (reference sequence). V dropped 5 bases and J dropped 7; count of bases not matched to a gene: 6. This chain's CDR3 is CASSRGQGNEQYF. As DNA, the CDR3 is TGTGCCAGCAGCCGGGGACAGGGTAATGAGCAGTACTTC.

This clonotype turned up a few times. The V gene is TRBV29-1, the J gene TRBJ1-1, with D possibly TRBD1 on 6 matching bases. Germline V CDR1 and CDR2: SQVTM, ANQGSEA. The CDR3 covers 14 residues. Trimming cost V 2 bases and J 2 bases, with 12 bases left between them. The CDR3 spells CSVERRTDNTEAFF. CDR3 coding DNA: TGCAGCGTTGAACGTCGGACAGATAACACTGAAGCTTTCTTT.

This clonotype has at least ten counts. The CDR3 DNA reads as TGCAGCGTTGAAGGCGACGGGGCTAGCACAGATACGCAGTATTTT. Residues: CSVEGDGASTDTQYF. The rearrangement links TRBV29-1 to TRBJ2-3, with D perhaps given as TRBD1 or TRBD2 (5 bases each). CDR1 and CDR2 (germline): SQVTM, ANQGSEA. With 1 base removed from V and 0 bases from J, the gap between germline ends came to 11 bases. The CDR3 has 15 amino acids.